The 28 T cell receptor beta chains below were found in one sample sequenced in a study of naive CD8 T cells in extremely preterm neonates. Profiling relied on immunoSEQ multiplex PCR, and the TCRdb table lists in-frame clones only, not all of them. The sample has 7,300 or so clones, approximately 90% seen once. Deliveries were elective term cesareans at roughly 35-42 weeks, with no labor or membrane rupture. The sequencing sample was made of naive CD8+ T cells from cord blood. These receptors came from a newborn in good health.

This chain's CDR3 is CASSYGEEYGYTF. The CDR3 bases are TGTGCCAGCAGTTATGGGGAGGAGTATGGCTACACCTTC. The V call is TRBV6-5, the J call TRBJ1-2; the D is unclear. The CDR3 contains 13 residues. Trimming pared 3 bases from V and 5 bases from J, leaving 10 bases between. Germline V gene lookup returns CDR1 MNHEY and CDR2 SVGAGI.

The J gene is TRBJ1-2, the V gene TRBV19; 9 bases match TRBD1. Germline CDR1 and CDR2: LNHDA and SQIVND (reference sequence). This CDR3 has 13 amino acids. V lost 6 bases, J lost 4 bases, and 3 bases stayed unmatched. CDR3 nucleotides: TGTGCCAGTAGCGAGGACAGGGGCTATGGCTACACCTTC. It translates to CASSEDRGYGYTF. Complete variable domain (other parts from reference TRBV19 and TRBJ1-2): DGGITQSPKYLFRKEGQNVTLSCEQNLNHDAMYWYRQDPGQGLRLIYYSQIVNDFQKGDIAEGYSVSREKKESFPLTVTSAQKNPTAFYLCASSEDRGYGYTFGSGTRLTVV.

The chain combines TRBV2 with TRBJ2-2; 11 bases are shared with TRBD2. Germline values: CDR1 SNHLY, CDR2 FYNNEI. The CDR3 totals 16 residues. J gave up 7 bases and V 3 bases, and 7 bases lay outside the gene matches. The DNA for the CDR3 is TGTGCCAGCAGTGAGGTAGCGGGAGGGCCGTTCGGGGAGCTGTTTTTT. Protein: CASSEVAGGPFGELFF.

This clone was picked up one time. The chain employs TRBV7-2 and TRBJ2-7, with 12 positions matching TRBD2. After removal of 3 bases from V and 4 bases from J, the junction contained 1 base not matched to a gene. The germline V gene has CDR1 SGHTA and CDR2 FQGNSA. The CDR3 sequence is 14 residues long. In nucleotides, the CDR3 is TGTGCCAGCAGCTTGACTAGCGGGAGTTACGAGCAGTACTTC. It translates to CASSLTSGSYEQYF.

The V and J genes are TRBV19 and TRBJ2-3; 11 bases fit TRBD1. This CDR3 contains 15 residues. Germline lookup yields CDR1 LNHDA and CDR2 SQIVND (reference sequence). V was clipped by 3 bases and J by 1 base; unmatched bases: 0. The CDR3 nucleotides read TGTGCCAGTAGTATGGACAGGGGGCGCACAGATACGCAGTATTTT. Protein product: CASSMDRGRTDTQYF. The entire variable domain, with the rest obtained from reference TRBV19 and TRBJ2-3, is as follows: DGGITQSPKYLFRKEGQNVTLSCEQNLNHDAMYWYRQDPGQGLRLIYYSQIVNDFQKGDIAEGYSVSREKKESFPLTVTSAQKNPTAFYLCASSMDRGRTDTQYFGPGTRLTVL.

The sample holds a few counts of this clone. The chain uses TRBV27 and TRBJ1-5, with unresolved D. The ends were cut back, 0 bases at V and 6 bases at J, with 6 bases in the middle. Germline V gene lookup returns CDR1 MNHEY and CDR2 SMNVEV (reference sequence). The CDR3 runs to 13 residues. The CDR3 is CASSLSPRQPQHF. DNA for the CDR3: TGTGCCAGCAGTTTATCTCCCCGTCAGCCCCAGCATTTT.

The gene calls are TRBV6-5 and TRBJ1-5, with TRBD1 as a possible D gene (5 bases). V was pared by 0 bases and J by 2 bases, with 5 bases between. The CDR3 runs to 14 residues. Germline CDR1 and CDR2: MNHEY and SVGAGI. For the CDR3, the DNA is TGTGCCAGCAGTTACTCAGGGGGCAATCAGCCCCAGCATTTT. It codes for CASSYSGGNQPQHF.

This chain links TRBV4-3 with TRBJ2-1, with TRBD2 matching 9 bases. In germline, CDR1 is LGHNA, CDR2 YSLEER. The CDR3 loop spans 13 amino acids. Trimming cost V 3 bases and J 10 bases; bases outside gene matches: 4. CDR3 bases: TGCGCCAGCAGCCACCCTACTAGCGGGGAGCAGTTCTTC. This gives the protein CASSHPTSGEQFF.

The V and J genes are TRBV11-3 and TRBJ2-7, with D maybe TRBD2 (5 bases). Trimming left V 1 base short and J 6 bases short, with 7 bases between. There are 12 residues in the CDR3. CDR1 is SGHNT, CDR2 YENEEA, per germline. The CDR3 loop reads CASSLGGSEQYF. CDR3 coding DNA: TGTGCCAGCAGCTTAGGAGGGAGCGAGCAGTACTTC. Full variable domain (rest looked up from reference TRBV11-3 and TRBJ2-7): EAGVVQSPRYKIIEKKQPVAFWCNPISGHNTLYWYLQNLGQGPELLIRYENEEAVDDSQLPKDRFSAERLKGVDSTLKIQPAELGDSAVYLCASSLGGSEQYFGPGTRLTVT.

The sample holds a few counts of this clone. This chain links TRBV6-5 with TRBJ1-4; 10 bases map to TRBD1. Losses at the gene ends were 5 bases for V and 7 bases for J; bases not matched to a gene: 1. This CDR3 is built from 13 residues. The germline gives CDR1 MNHEY, CDR2 SVGAGI. The CDR3 region has the DNA TGTGCCAGCAGTCGGGACAGGGGTGAAAAACTGTTTTTT. Residues: CASSRDRGEKLFF.

The chain joins TRBV6-5 to TRBJ2-3, with D possibly being TRBD2 (7 bases). The germline CDR1 and CDR2 sequences are MNHEY and SVGAGI. The V end lost 4 bases, the J end lost 7 bases, and 18 bases lay between the germline ends. This CDR3 spans 15 amino acids. The CDR3 sequence is CASSSQGRGTNTQYF. Written as DNA, the CDR3 is TGTGCCAGCAGTTCCCAGGGGAGGGGAACGAATACGCAGTATTTT.

This chain connects TRBV19 to TRBJ2-7; D gene uncertain. V was clipped by 4 bases and J by 4 bases, with 11 bases between them. The CDR3 covers 13 residues. CDR1 and CDR2 (germline): LNHDA, SQIVND (reference sequence). The CDR3 DNA reads as TGTGCCAGTAGTAGCTCCATAACTTACGAGCAGTACTTC. Translation gives CASSSSITYEQYF.

The chain couples TRBV2 to TRBJ2-7; 7 bases fit TRBD1. The germline V gene encodes CDR1 SNHLY and CDR2 FYNNEI. The CDR3 runs 15 residues. Losses at the gene ends were 3 bases for V and 0 bases for J; bases not matched to a gene: 5. The CDR3 nucleotides read TGTGCCAGCAGTGAGGGGACAGCATCCTCCTACGAGCAGTACTTC. It is translated as CASSEGTASSYEQYF.

This clone was seen a single time. The rearrangement uses TRBV27 and TRBJ2-1; 11 bases map to TRBD1. The germline CDR1 and CDR2 sequences are MNHEY and SMNVEV (reference sequence). The junction had 4 bases not matched to a gene; V was cut back by 6 bases and J by 6 bases. The CDR3 is made up of 14 amino acids. This CDR3 reads CASSSGTGGNEQFF. Here the CDR3 DNA reads TGTGCCAGCAGCTCCGGGACAGGGGGCAATGAGCAGTTCTTC.

V gene TRBV7-9 combines with J gene TRBJ2-3; the match to TRBD2 covers 8 bases. The V gene's germline CDR1 is SEHNR and CDR2 FQNEAQ (reference sequence). The trim removed 7 bases at V and 3 bases at J, leaving 12 bases unmatched. CDR3 length: 16 amino acids. CDR3 in DNA: TGTGCCAGCACCGGTCGGGGGGGGGATGGTACAGATACGCAGTATTTT. It encodes CASTGRGGDGTDTQYF.

The rearrangement joins TRBV27 to TRBJ2-7; 11 bases map to TRBD2. V trimming: 3 bases; J trimming: 3 bases; junction bases outside the gene matches: 4. CDR1 and CDR2 from the germline V gene are MNHEY and SMNVEV (reference sequence). This CDR3 is built from 15 residues. The CDR3 spells CASSLRLAGIYEQYF. The CDR3 DNA sequence: TGTGCCAGCAGTTTGAGACTAGCGGGAATCTACGAGCAGTACTTC.

The chain uses TRBV9 and TRBJ2-1, with 7 nucleotides matching TRBD2. The CDR3 has 15 amino acids. Germline CDR1 and CDR2: SGDLS and YYNGEE. The V gene end was trimmed by 0 bases and the J gene end by 4 bases; junction bases not matched to a gene: 4. CDR3 residues: CASSVDGLGYNEQFF. The CDR3 DNA follows: TGTGCCAGCAGCGTAGATGGACTAGGGTACAATGAGCAGTTCTTC. Complete variable domain (other parts from reference TRBV9 and TRBJ2-1): DSGVTQTPKHLITATGQRVTLRCSPRSGDLSVYWYQQSLDQGLQFLIQYYNGEERAKGNILERFSAQQFPDLHSELNLSSLELGDSALYFCASSVDGLGYNEQFFGPGTRLTVL.

The chain carries TRBV30 and TRBJ2-1, with a possible D match to TRBD2 (5 bases). V lost 4 bases and J lost 3, with 13 bases in between. Germline V CDR1 and CDR2: GTSNPN, SVGIG (reference sequence). CDR3 length equals 14 residues. CDR3 loop: CAWKVLEDYNEQFF. CDR3 DNA: TGTGCCTGGAAGGTACTAGAGGACTACAATGAGCAGTTCTTC.

V and J are TRBV6-5 and TRBJ2-1, with 7 bases fitting TRBD1. Germline V CDR1 and CDR2: MNHEY, SVGAGI. There are 14 residues in the CDR3. The J segment lost 5 bases and the V segment lost 5 bases, leaving 6 bases of the junction unmatched. CDR3 in amino acids: CASSRRDSNNEQFF. In DNA, the CDR3 is TGTGCCAGCAGTCGCCGGGACAGCAACAATGAGCAGTTCTTC.

This chain joins TRBV4-1 and TRBJ1-2, with D possibly TRBD1 on 6 matching bases. The CDR3 sequence is 13 residues long. Germline V CDR1 and CDR2: MGHRA, YSYEKL. V shed 4 bases and J shed 2 bases, with 8 bases lying between them. The CDR3 coding sequence is TGCGCCAGCAGCCCCGGGACAAACTATGGCTACACCTTC. It specifies CASSPGTNYGYTF.

The V call is TRBV11-2, the J call TRBJ2-7, with TRBD2 matching over 7 bases. The V gene end was trimmed by 2 bases and the J gene end by 5 bases; junction bases not matched to a gene: 6. CDR1 is SGHAT, CDR2 FQNNGV, per germline. The CDR3 length is 14 residues. CDR3 in DNA: TGTGCCAGCAGCTTATCGCCAGGGAGGGACGAGCAGTACTTC. Amino acids: CASSLSPGRDEQYF.

The V gene is TRBV7-2, the J gene TRBJ2-2; 9 bases line up with TRBD2. V was clipped by 3 bases and J by 4 bases; unmatched bases: 0. The CDR3 loop spans 14 amino acids. The germline CDR1 and CDR2 sequences are SGHTA and FQGNSA. The CDR3 bases are TGTGCCAGCAGCTTTAGCGGGAGCACCGGGGAGCTGTTTTTT. Protein product: CASSFSGSTGELFF.

The chain's CDR3 is CASRLTGGIGNQPQHF. The CDR3 coding sequence is TGCGCCAGCAGGCTGACAGGGGGGATAGGCAATCAGCCCCAGCATTTT. The chain is built from TRBV23-1 and TRBJ1-5, with 9 positions matching TRBD1. TRBV23-1 is an ORF, with its function uncertain. CDR3 length equals 16 residues. The J segment lost 2 bases and the V segment lost 6 bases, leaving 8 bases of the junction unmatched.

The chain employs TRBV5-4 and TRBJ1-2; the match to TRBD1 covers 7 bases. The junction had 5 bases not matched to a gene; V was cut back by 2 bases and J by 4 bases. This CDR3 is built from 14 residues. Germline lookup yields CDR1 SGHNT and CDR2 YYREEE (reference sequence). CDR3 nucleotides: TGTGCCAGCAGCTTACCTGGGACAGTCTATGGCTACACCTTC. This gives the protein CASSLPGTVYGYTF. Full variable domain (outside the CDR3, taken from reference TRBV5-4 and TRBJ1-2): ETGVTQSPTHLIKTRGQQVTLRCSSQSGHNTVSWYQQALGQGPQFIFQYYREEENGRGNFPPRFSGLQFPNYSSELNVNALELDDSALYLCASSLPGTVYGYTFGSGTRLTVV.

This sequence joins TRBV14 and TRBJ2-5; D not certain. The assigned J gene may be wrong: the sequence end matches TRBJ2-7 better. Germline CDR1 and CDR2: SGHDN and FVKESK. The CDR3 covers 14 residues. The CDR3 region has the DNA TGTGCCAGCAGCCAAGCGACATACTCCTACGAGCAGTACTTC. This translates into CASSQATYSYEQYF.

The chain uses TRBV30 and TRBJ2-3; TRBD2 might be the D (5 bases). V lost 1 base and J 2 bases, leaving 10 bases between the germline ends. The CDR3 is 14 residues long. Germline lookup yields CDR1 GTSNPN and CDR2 SVGIG (reference sequence). As DNA, the CDR3 is TGTGCCTGGAGTGCGGTCCGGGACACAGATACGCAGTATTTT. Protein sequence: CAWSAVRDTDTQYF.

This chain links TRBV27 with TRBJ2-7, with 9 bases aligning to TRBD2. Germline assignment: CDR1 MNHEY and CDR2 SMNVEV (reference sequence). The CDR3 consists of 16 residues. After removal of 0 bases from V and 4 bases from J, the junction contained 7 bases not matched to a gene. In DNA form, the CDR3 reads TGTGCCAGCAGTTTATCCGGACTAGCGATAGGATACGAGCAGTACTTC. This codes for CASSLSGLAIGYEQYF.

The chain uses TRBV4-1 and TRBJ2-7; 12 nucleotides agree with TRBD2. V gave up 0 bases and J gave up 7 bases; unmatched junction bases: 1. The CDR3 sequence is 14 residues long. Germline CDR1 MGHRA, CDR2 YSYEKL. This CDR3 is CASSQEGLAGEQYF. CDR3 in DNA: TGCGCCAGCAGCCAAGAAGGACTAGCGGGAGAGCAGTACTTC.